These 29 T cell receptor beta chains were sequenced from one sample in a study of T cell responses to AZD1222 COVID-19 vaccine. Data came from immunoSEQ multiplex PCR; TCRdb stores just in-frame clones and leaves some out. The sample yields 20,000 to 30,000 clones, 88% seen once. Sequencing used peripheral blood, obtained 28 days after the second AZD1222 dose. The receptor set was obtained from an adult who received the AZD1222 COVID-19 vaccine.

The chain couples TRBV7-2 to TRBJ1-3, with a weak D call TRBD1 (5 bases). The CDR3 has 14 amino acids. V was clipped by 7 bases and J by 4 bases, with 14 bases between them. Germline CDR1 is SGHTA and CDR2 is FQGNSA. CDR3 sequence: CASKNGGVGNTIYF. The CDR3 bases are TGTGCCAGCAAGAACGGAGGGGTCGGAAACACCATATATTTT.

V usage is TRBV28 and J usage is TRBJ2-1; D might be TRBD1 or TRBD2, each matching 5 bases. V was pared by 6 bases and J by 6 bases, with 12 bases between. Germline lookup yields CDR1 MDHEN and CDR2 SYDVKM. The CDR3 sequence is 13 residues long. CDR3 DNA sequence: TGTGCCAGCAGGGCACAGAGGGGCAATGAGCAGTTCTTC. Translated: CASRAQRGNEQFF.

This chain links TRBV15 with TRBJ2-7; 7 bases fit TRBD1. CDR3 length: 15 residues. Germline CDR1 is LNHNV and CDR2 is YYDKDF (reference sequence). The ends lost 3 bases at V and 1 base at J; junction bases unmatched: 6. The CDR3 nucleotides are TGTGCCACCAGCAGGGAGCAGGGGGATTCCTACGAGCAGTACTTC. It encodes CATSREQGDSYEQYF.

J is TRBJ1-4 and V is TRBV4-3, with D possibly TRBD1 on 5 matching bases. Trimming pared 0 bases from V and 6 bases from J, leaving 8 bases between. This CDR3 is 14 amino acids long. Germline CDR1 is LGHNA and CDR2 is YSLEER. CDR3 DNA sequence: TGCGCCAGCAGCCAAGATCGAGGGGATGAAAAACTGTTTTTT. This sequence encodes CASSQDRGDEKLFF.

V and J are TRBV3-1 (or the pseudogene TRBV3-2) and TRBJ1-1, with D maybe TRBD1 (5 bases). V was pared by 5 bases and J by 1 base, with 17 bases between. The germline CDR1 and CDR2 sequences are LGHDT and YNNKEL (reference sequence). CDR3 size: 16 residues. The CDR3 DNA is TGTGCCAGCAGCTTCGGGACGGGACGTACGAACACTGAAGCTTTCTTT. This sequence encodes CASSFGTGRTNTEAFF.

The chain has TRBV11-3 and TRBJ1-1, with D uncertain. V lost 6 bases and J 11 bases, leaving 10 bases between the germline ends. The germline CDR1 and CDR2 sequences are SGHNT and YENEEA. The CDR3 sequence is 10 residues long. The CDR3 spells CASRRRSAFF. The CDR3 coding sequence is TGTGCCAGCAGGCGGAGGTCGGCTTTCTTT.

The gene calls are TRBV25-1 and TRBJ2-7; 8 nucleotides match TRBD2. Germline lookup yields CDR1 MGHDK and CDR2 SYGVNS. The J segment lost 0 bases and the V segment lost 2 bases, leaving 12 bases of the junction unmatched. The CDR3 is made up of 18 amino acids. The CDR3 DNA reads TGTGCCAGCAGTGAAGAAGCGCGGGGGGTCAAAAACTCCTACGAGCAGTACTTC. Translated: CASSEEARGVKNSYEQYF.

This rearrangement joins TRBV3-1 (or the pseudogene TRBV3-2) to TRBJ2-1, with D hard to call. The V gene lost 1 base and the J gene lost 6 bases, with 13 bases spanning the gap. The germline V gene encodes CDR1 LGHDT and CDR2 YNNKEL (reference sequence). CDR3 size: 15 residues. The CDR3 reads CASSQGLADGNEQFF. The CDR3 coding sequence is TGTGCCAGCAGCCAAGGTCTGGCTGATGGCAATGAGCAGTTCTTC.

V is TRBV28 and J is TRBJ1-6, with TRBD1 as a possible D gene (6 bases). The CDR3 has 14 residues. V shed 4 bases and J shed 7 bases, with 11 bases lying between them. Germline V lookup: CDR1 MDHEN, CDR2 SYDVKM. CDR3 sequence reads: CASSSRGKNSPLHF. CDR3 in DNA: TGTGCCAGCAGTTCCAGGGGAAAGAATTCACCCCTCCACTTT.

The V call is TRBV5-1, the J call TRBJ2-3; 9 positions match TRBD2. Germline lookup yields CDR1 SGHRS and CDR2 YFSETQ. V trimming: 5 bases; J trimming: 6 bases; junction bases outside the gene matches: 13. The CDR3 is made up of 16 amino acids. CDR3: CASSVGTSLGQDTQYF. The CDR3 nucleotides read TGCGCCAGCAGTGTAGGGACTAGCTTGGGTCAGGATACGCAGTATTTT.

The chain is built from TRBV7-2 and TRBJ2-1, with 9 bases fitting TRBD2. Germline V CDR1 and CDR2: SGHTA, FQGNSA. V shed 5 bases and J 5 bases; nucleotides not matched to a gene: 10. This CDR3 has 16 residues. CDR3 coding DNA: TGTGCCAGCAGCCCATTAGCGGGGGCCAAAAACAATGAGCAGTTCTTC. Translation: CASSPLAGAKNNEQFF.

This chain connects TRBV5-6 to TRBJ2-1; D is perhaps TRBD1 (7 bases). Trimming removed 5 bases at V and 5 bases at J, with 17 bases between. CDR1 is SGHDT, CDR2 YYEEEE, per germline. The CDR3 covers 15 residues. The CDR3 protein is CASRKTGRKDNEQFF. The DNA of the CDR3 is TGTGCCAGCAGAAAGACAGGGAGGAAAGACAATGAGCAGTTCTTC.

CDR3 sequence: CASSWDRSRGYTF. Written as DNA, the CDR3 is TGTGCCAGCAGCTGGGACAGATCTCGCGGCTACACCTTC. The chain couples TRBV5-4 to TRBJ1-2; 7 nucleotides line up with TRBD1. V lost 3 bases to trimming and J lost 8 bases; unmatched junction nucleotides: 7. The CDR3 length is 13 residues. Per the germline V gene, CDR1 is SGHNT and CDR2 is YYREEE (reference sequence).

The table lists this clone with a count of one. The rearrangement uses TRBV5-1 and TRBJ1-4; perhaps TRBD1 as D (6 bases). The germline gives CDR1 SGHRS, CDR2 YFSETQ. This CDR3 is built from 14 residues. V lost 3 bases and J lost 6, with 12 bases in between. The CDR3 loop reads CASSSGRGDEKLFF. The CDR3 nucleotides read TGCGCCAGCAGCTCGGGGAGGGGGGATGAAAAACTGTTTTTT.

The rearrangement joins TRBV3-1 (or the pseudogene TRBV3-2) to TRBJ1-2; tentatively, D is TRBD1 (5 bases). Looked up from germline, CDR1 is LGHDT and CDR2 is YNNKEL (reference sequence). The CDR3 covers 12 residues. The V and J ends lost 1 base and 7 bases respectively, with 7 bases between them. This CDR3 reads CASSQGQFGYTF. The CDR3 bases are TGTGCCAGCAGCCAAGGACAGTTTGGCTACACCTTC.

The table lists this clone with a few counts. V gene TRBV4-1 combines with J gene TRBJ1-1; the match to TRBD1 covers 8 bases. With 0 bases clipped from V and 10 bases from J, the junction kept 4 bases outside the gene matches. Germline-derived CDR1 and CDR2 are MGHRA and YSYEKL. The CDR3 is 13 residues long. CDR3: CASSQDGGTGAFF. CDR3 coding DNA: TGCGCCAGCAGCCAAGACGGGGGGACAGGAGCTTTCTTT.

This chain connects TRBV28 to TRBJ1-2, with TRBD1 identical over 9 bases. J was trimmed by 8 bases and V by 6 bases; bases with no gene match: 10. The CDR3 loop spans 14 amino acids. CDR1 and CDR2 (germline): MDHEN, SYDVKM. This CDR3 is CASSRIRDREGYTF. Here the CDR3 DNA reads TGTGCCAGCAGCCGAATAAGGGACAGGGAGGGCTACACCTTC.

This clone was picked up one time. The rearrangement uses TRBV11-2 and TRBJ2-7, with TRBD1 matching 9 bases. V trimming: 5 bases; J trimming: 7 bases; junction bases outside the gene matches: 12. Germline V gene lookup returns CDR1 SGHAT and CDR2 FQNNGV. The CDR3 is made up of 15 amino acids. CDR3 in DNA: TGTGCCAGCAGCCAGACGGGACAGGGTAAAGGTGAGCAGTACTTC. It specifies CASSQTGQGKGEQYF.

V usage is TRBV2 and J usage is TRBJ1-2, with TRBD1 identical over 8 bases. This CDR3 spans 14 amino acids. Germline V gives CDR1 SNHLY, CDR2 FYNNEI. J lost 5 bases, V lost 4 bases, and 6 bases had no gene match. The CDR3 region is CASSVGTGGYGYTF. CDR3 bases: TGTGCCAGCAGTGTCGGGACAGGAGGTTATGGCTACACCTTC.

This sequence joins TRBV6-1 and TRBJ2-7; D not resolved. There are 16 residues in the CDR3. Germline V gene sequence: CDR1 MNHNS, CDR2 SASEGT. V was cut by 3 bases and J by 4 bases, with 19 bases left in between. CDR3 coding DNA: TGTGCCAGCAGTGATACCCCGAGAACGCCCCCTTACGAGCAGTACTTC. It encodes CASSDTPRTPPYEQYF.

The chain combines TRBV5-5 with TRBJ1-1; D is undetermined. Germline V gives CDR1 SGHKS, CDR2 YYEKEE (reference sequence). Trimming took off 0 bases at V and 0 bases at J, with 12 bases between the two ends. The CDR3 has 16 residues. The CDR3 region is CASSLGAGFMNTEAFF. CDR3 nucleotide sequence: TGTGCCAGCAGCTTGGGGGCAGGCTTTATGAACACTGAAGCTTTCTTT.

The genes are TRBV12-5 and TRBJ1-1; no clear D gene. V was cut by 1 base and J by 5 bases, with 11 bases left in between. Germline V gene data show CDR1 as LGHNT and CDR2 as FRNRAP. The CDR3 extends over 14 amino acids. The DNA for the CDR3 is TGTGCTAGTGGTTTGGGACCCAAAGGGACTGAAGCTTTCTTT. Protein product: CASGLGPKGTEAFF.

Here the CDR3 reads CATGTSGGAYTGELFF. The CDR3 DNA follows: TGTGCCACGGGCACTAGCGGGGGGGCATACACCGGGGAGCTGTTTTTT. The V call is TRBV10-3, the J call TRBJ2-2; 13 bases are shared with TRBD2. The ends lost 10 bases at V and 3 bases at J; junction bases unmatched: 8. This CDR3 comprises 16 residues. CDR1 ENHRY and CDR2 SYGVKD come from the germline V gene.

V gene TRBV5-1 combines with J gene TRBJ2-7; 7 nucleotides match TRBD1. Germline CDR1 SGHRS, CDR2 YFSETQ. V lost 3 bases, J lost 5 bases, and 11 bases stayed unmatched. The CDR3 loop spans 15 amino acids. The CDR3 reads CASSSGQSWLDEQYF. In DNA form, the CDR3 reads TGCGCCAGCAGCTCGGGACAGTCGTGGCTCGACGAGCAGTACTTC.

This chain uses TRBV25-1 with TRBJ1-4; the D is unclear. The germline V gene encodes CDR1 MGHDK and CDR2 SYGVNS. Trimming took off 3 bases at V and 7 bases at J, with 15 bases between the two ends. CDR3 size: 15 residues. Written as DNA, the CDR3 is TGTGCCAGCAGTGATGACACAAAGGGTGGTGAAAAACTGTTTTTT. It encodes CASSDDTKGGEKLFF.

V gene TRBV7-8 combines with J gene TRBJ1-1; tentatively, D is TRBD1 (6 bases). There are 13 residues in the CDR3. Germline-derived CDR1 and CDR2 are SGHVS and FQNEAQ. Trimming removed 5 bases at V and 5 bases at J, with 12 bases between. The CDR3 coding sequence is TGTGCCAGCAGCCGTTCAGGGGCGACTGAAGCTTTCTTT. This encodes CASSRSGATEAFF.

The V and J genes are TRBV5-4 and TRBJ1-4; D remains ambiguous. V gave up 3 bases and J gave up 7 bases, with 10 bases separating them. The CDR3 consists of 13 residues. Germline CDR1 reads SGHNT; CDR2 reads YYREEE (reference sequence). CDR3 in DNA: TGTGCCAGCAGCTCTACGGCGACTGAAAAACTGTTTTTT. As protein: CASSSTATEKLFF.

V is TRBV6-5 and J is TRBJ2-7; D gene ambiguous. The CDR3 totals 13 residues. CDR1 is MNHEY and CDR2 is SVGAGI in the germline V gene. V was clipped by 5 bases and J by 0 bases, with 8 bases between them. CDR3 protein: CASSKSGSYEQYF. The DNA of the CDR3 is TGTGCCAGCAGTAAATCGGGCTCCTACGAGCAGTACTTC.

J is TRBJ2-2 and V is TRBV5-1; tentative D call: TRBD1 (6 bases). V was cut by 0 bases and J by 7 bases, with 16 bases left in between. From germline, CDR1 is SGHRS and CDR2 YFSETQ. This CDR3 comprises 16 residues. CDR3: CASSLAQGSSVGELFF. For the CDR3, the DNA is TGCGCCAGCAGCTTGGCACAGGGTTCTAGTGTCGGGGAGCTGTTTTTT.